A single sample gave rise to the 3 T cell receptor beta chains below, sequenced in a study of T cell repertoires in cytomegalovirus infection. From the reads, TCRdb called clonotypes with MiXCR, one entry per CDR3 protein. The repertoire has approximately 490,000 distinct CDR3 sequences, 10% to 12% of them found once; the top ten carry about 10%. The material sequenced was PBMCs. The source is a human donor in good health (CMV status not recorded). Some clones in this sample may be carry-over from other donors' samples.

This clonotype was seen ten or more times. V is TRBV19 and J is TRBJ2-7, with 7 bases fitting TRBD1. Germline V CDR1 and CDR2: LNHDA, SQIVND (reference sequence). There are 14 residues in the CDR3. J lost 2 bases, V lost 3 bases, and 4 bases had no gene match. The CDR3 region is CASSIRTGTYEQYF. The CDR3 DNA is TGTGCCAGTAGTATCCGGACAGGTACCTACGAGCAGTACTTC.

This clonotype was detected ten times or more. The chain links TRBV29-1 to TRBJ2-7, with 11 bases identical to TRBD2. Per the germline V gene, CDR1 is SQVTM and CDR2 is ANQGSEA. The ends lost 5 bases at V and 0 bases at J; junction bases unmatched: 15. The CDR3 sequence is 18 residues long. The CDR3 DNA reads TGCAGCGTTCAAGGGGGCCTAGCGGGAGGAACGAGCTCCTACGAGCAGTACTTC. It encodes CSVQGGLAGGTSSYEQYF.

J is TRBJ2-5 and V is TRBV7-3; 12 nucleotides agree with TRBD2. CDR1 is SGHTA and CDR2 is FQGTGA in the germline V gene. The CDR3 contains 14 residues. Trimming took 5 bases from V and 4 from J; bases not matched to a gene: 2. CDR3 loop: CASSATSGGETQYF. The CDR3 DNA reads TGTGCCAGCAGCGCGACTAGCGGGGGAGAGACCCAGTACTTC.